Following are 14 T cell receptor beta chains from one sample sequenced in a study of identical twins. Each CDR3 protein gets one entry after TCRdb re-called the 5' RACE reads with MiXCR. The sample carries 750,000 to 950,000 distinct CDR3 sequences, about 12% recorded once. Separately, the same data were catalogued under a study of yellow fever vaccine responses in identical twins.

Sequenced material: PBMCs. Every receptor here comes from a woman aged 18-29 years in good health.

The V and J genes are TRBV6-5 and TRBJ2-1; D is tentatively TRBD1 or TRBD2 (5 bases each). V lost 4 bases to trimming and J lost 4 bases, with 14 bases between them. The CDR3 runs 15 residues. Germline assignment: CDR1 MNHEY and CDR2 SVGAGI. The CDR3 nucleotides are TGTGCCAGCAGTTGGTCTACAGGAGGATACAATGAGCAGTTCTTC. Protein product: CASSWSTGGYNEQFF.

A few counts support this clonotype. V usage is TRBV3-1 and J usage is TRBJ2-1, with TRBD1 as a possible D gene (6 bases). CDR3 length equals 15 residues. V was cut by 1 base and J by 12 bases, with 19 bases left in between. The germline V gene encodes CDR1 LGHDT and CDR2 YNNKEL (reference sequence). The CDR3 loop reads CASSQGGRGTVGQFF. The CDR3 DNA reads as TGTGCCAGCAGCCAAGGGGGGCGCGGAACCGTCGGGCAGTTCTTC.

A remark on this clonotype: The junction and the germline gene differ at one end; a read error may be behind it. CDR3 coding DNA: TGTGCAAGCAGTTGGGGACTGGGGGGGAACACTGAAGCTTTCTTT. This translates into CASSWGLGGNTEAFF. The chain is built from TRBV12-3 or TRBV12-4 and TRBJ1-1; a weak D match, TRBD1 (5 bases). The length of the CDR3 is 15 residues.

This clonotype was seen ten or more times. The J gene is TRBJ1-2, the V gene TRBV12-5; unclear D gene. The CDR3 loop spans 12 amino acids. From germline, CDR1 is LGHNT and CDR2 FRNRAP. Trimming left V 3 bases short and J 5 bases short, with 7 bases between. CDR3 amino acids: CASGLQQYGYTF. The DNA for the CDR3 is TGTGCTAGTGGTTTACAACAGTATGGCTACACCTTC.

This clonotype has only a few counts. This chain joins TRBV20-1 and TRBJ1-2; D is possibly TRBD1 (6 bases). This CDR3 spans 15 amino acids. With 3 bases removed from V and 4 bases from J, the gap between germline ends came to 18 bases. Germline assignment: CDR1 DFQATT and CDR2 SNEGSKA (reference sequence). In DNA, the CDR3 is TGCAGTGCTAGGACCACAGGGCGCCAGACCTATGGCTACACCTTC. This encodes CSARTTGRQTYGYTF.

For the CDR3, the DNA is TGCGCCAGCAGGTATGGGTCCGGGGAGACCCAGTACTTC. Amino acids: CASRYGSGETQYF. V gene TRBV5-1 combines with J gene TRBJ2-5; D not resolved. The CDR3 sequence is 13 residues long. In germline, CDR1 is SGHRS, CDR2 YFSETQ. V lost 5 bases, J lost 5 bases, and 13 bases lay in between.

This clonotype appeared a few times. The chain has TRBV15 and TRBJ1-2, with 8 nucleotides matching TRBD1. This CDR3 contains 17 residues. J lost 4 bases, V lost 1 base, and 11 bases had no gene match. From germline, CDR1 is LNHNV and CDR2 YYDKDF (reference sequence). CDR3 DNA: TGTGCCACCAGCAGAGGAGAGGGCAGGGGGCTCGGCTATGGCTACACCTTC. Translating it yields CATSRGEGRGLGYGYTF.

This clonotype was picked up a small number of times. The chain couples TRBV3-1 to TRBJ2-7, with 9 bases lining up with TRBD2. CDR3 length equals 17 residues. Germline loops: CDR1 LGHDT, CDR2 YNNKEL (reference sequence). Germline trimming cut 1 base from V and 0 bases from J; bases unmatched to any gene: 7. The CDR3 loop is CASSQVSSGKSSYEQYF. As DNA, the CDR3 is TGTGCCAGCAGCCAAGTCTCTAGCGGGAAGAGCTCCTACGAGCAGTACTTC.

This clonotype was counted ten times or more. The V and J genes are TRBV11-2 and TRBJ2-5; D might be TRBD2 (6 bases). The germline CDR1 and CDR2 sequences are SGHAT and FQNNGV. The CDR3 is 15 residues long. V was trimmed by 3 bases and J by 2 bases, leaving 13 bases between them. The CDR3 DNA sequence: TGTGCCAGCAGCTTGAATTGGGACTTTCAAGAGACCCAGTACTTC. Residues: CASSLNWDFQETQYF. Combining the CDR3 with reference TRBV11-2 and TRBJ2-5 gives the whole variable domain EAGVAQSPRYKIIEKRQSVAFWCNPISGHATLYWYQQILGQGPKLLIQFQNNGVVDDSQLPKDRFSAERLKGVDSTLKIQPAKLEDSAVYLCASSLNWDFQETQYFGPGTRLLVL.

The V gene is TRBV5-1, the J gene TRBJ1-2; D call uncertain. Looked up from germline, CDR1 is SGHRS and CDR2 is YFSETQ. The germline V and J ends were trimmed by 4 bases and 1 base, with 14 bases remaining between them. CDR3 length: 15 amino acids. The CDR3 DNA is TGCGCCAGCAGCCCTGGAGGAGAAATTAACTATGGCTACACCTTC. Protein product: CASSPGGEINYGYTF.

This clonotype appeared a few times. The chain employs TRBV6-4 and TRBJ1-2; 7 nucleotides line up with TRBD1. The CDR3 is 15 amino acids. The V gene's germline CDR1 is MRHNA and CDR2 SNTAGT. J was trimmed by 2 bases and V by 4 bases; bases with no gene match: 7. The DNA of the CDR3 is TGTGCCAGCAGTGCCCGACAGGGACGGAACTATGGCTACACCTTC. It is translated as CASSARQGRNYGYTF.

This clonotype was detected only a few times. The chain has TRBV10-3 and TRBJ2-7, with TRBD1 matching over 7 bases. Trimming at V came to 0 bases and at J to 0 bases, leaving 8 bases not matched to a gene. Germline CDR1 reads ENHRY; CDR2 reads SYGVKD. The CDR3 sequence is 17 residues long. CDR3 in DNA: TGTGCCATCAGTGAGTCCGATGACAGGGCAAGCTCCTACGAGCAGTACGTC. It codes for CAISESDDRASSYEQYV.

The CDR3 region is CASSLSGAVSSTLHF. CDR3 coding DNA: TGTGCCAGCAGCTTGTCCGGGGCAGTATCGTCAACCCTCCACTTT. V is TRBV5-6 and J is TRBJ1-6; D is perhaps TRBD1 (5 bases). The ends were cut back, 1 base at V and 14 bases at J, with 19 bases in the middle. The CDR3 covers 15 residues. Germline V gene sequence: CDR1 SGHDT, CDR2 YYEEEE. The whole variable domain, remainder taken from reference TRBV5-6 and TRBJ1-6, is DAGVTQSPTHLIKTRGQQVTLRCSPKSGHDTVSWYQQALGQGPQFIFQYYEEEERQRGNFPDRFSGHQFPNYSSELNVNALLLGDSALYLCASSLSGAVSSTLHFGNGTRLTVT.

The chain combines TRBV10-3 with TRBJ2-7, with 9 bases identical to TRBD1. V gave up 0 bases and J gave up 4 bases; unmatched junction bases: 10. Looked up from germline, CDR1 is ENHRY and CDR2 is SYGVKD. The CDR3 consists of 17 residues. The CDR3, as DNA: TGTGCCATCAGTGAGTCATACCGGGACAGGGCTTGGTACGAGCAGTACTTC. Amino acid sequence: CAISESYRDRAWYEQYF.